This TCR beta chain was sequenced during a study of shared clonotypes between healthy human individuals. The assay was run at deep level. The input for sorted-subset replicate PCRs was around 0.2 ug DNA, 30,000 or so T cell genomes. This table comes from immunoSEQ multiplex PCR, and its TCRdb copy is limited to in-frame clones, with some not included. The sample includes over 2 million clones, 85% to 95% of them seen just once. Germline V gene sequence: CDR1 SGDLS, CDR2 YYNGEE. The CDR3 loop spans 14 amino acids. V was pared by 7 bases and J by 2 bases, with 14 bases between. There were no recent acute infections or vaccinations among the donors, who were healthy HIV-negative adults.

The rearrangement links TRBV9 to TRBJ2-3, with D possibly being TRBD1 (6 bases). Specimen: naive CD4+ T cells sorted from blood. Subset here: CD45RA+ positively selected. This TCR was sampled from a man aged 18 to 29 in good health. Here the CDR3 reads CASSRDTNTDTQYF. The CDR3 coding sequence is TGTGCCAGCTCCCGGGACACTAACACAGATACGCAGTATTTT.